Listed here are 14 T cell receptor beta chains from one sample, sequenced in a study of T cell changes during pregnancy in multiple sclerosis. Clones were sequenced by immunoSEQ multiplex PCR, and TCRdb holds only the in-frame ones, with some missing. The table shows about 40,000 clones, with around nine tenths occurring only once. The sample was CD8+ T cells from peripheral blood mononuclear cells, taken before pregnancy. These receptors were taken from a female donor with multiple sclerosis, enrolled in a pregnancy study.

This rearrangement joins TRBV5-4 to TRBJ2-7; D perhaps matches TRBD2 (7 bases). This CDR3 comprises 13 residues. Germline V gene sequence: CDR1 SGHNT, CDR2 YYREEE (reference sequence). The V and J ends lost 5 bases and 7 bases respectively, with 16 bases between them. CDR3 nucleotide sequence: TGTGCCAGCAGACCCCGGGGGGCAGGGGAGCAGTACTTC. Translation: CASRPRGAGEQYF.

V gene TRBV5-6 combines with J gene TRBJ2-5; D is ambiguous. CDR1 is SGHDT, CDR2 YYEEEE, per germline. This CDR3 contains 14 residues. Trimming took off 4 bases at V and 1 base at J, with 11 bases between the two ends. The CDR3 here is CASSRWATQETQYF. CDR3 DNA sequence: TGTGCCAGCAGCCGTTGGGCCACCCAAGAGACCCAGTACTTC.

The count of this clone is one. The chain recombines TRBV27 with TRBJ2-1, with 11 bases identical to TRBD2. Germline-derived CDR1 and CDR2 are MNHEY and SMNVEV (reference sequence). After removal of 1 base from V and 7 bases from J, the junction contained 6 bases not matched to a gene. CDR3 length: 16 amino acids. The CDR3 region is CASSLYVAGGWNEQFF. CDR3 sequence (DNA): TGTGCCAGCAGTTTATACGTAGCGGGAGGGTGGAATGAGCAGTTCTTC.

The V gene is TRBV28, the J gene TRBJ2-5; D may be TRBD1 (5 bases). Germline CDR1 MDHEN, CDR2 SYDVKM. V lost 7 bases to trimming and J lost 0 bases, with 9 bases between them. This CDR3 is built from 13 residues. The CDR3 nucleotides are TGTGCCAGCACAGGGCCGTACCAAGAGACCCAGTACTTC. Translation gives CASTGPYQETQYF.

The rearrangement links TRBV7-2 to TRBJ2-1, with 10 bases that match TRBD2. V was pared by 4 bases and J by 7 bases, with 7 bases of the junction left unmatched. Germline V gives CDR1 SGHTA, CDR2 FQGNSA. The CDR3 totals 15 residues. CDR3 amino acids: CASSSPGTSENEQFF. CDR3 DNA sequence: TGTGCCAGCAGCTCCCCCGGGACTAGCGAGAATGAGCAGTTCTTC.

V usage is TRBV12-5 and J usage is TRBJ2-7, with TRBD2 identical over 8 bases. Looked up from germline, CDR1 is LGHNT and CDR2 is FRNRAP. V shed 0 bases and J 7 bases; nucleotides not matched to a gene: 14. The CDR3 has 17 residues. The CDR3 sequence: CASGLVRTGLARLEQYF. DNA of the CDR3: TGTGCTAGTGGTTTGGTACGAACAGGACTAGCCCGTTTAGAGCAGTACTTC.

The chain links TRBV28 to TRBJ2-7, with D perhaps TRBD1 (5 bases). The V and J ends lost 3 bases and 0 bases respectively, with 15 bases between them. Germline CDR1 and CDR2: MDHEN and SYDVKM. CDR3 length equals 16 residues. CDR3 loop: CASSLGIVDSSYEQYF. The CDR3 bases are TGTGCCAGCAGTTTGGGGATTGTAGACAGCTCCTACGAGCAGTACTTC.

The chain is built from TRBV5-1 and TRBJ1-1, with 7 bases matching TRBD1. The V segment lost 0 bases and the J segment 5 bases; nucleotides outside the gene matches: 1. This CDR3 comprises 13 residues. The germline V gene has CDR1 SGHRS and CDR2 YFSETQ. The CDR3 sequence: CASSLEGATEAFF. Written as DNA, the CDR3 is TGCGCCAGCAGCTTGGAGGGGGCTACTGAAGCTTTCTTT.

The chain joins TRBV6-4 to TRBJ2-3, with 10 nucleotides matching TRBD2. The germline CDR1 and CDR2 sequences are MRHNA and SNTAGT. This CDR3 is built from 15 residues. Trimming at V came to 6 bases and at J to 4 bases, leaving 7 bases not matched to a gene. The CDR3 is CASSELAGRPDTQYF. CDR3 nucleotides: TGTGCCAGCAGCGAACTAGCGGGAAGGCCAGATACGCAGTATTTT.

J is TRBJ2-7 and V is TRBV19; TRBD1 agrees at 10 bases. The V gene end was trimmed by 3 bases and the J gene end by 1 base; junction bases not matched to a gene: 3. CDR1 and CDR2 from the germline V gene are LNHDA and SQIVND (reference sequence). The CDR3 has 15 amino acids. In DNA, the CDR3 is TGTGCCAGTAGTATGGGACAGGGGCTATCCTACGAGCAGTACTTC. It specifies CASSMGQGLSYEQYF.

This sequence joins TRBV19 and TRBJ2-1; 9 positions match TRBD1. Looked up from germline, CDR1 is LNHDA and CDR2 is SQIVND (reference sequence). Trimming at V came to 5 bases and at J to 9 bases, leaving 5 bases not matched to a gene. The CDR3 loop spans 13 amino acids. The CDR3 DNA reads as TGTGCCAGTAGTCCAACAGGGGGCGGTGAGCAGTTCTTC. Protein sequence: CASSPTGGGEQFF. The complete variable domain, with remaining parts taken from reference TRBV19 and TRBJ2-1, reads DGGITQSPKYLFRKEGQNVTLSCEQNLNHDAMYWYRQDPGQGLRLIYYSQIVNDFQKGDIAEGYSVSREKKESFPLTVTSAQKNPTAFYLCASSPTGGGEQFFGPGTRLTVL.

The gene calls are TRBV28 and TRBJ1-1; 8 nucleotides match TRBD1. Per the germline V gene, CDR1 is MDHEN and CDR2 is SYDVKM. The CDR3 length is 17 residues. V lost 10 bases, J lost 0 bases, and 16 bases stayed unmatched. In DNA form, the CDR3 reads TGTGCCATCCAATCCGACAGGGGCGACGCAATGAACACTGAAGCTTTCTTT. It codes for CAIQSDRGDAMNTEAFF.

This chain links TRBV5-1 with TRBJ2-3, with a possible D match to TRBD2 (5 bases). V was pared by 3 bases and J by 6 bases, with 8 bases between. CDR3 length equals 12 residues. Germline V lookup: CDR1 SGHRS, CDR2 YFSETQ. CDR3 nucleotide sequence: TGCGCCAGCAGCTCACTAGACGATACGCAGTATTTT. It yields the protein CASSSLDDTQYF.

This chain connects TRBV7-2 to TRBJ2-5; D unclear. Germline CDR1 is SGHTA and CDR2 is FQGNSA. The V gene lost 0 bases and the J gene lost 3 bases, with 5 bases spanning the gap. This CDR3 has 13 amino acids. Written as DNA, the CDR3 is TGTGCCAGCAGCTTAGCTAGTGAAGAGACCCAGTACTTC. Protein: CASSLASEETQYF.